These 18 T cell receptor beta chains were all obtained from the same sample, sequenced in a study of blood T cell repertoires in COVID-19. Repertoires were generated with immunoSEQ multiplex PCR, while TCRdb's copy carries only in-frame clones and drops some. The data contain about 15,000 clones, roughly four fifths of them seen just once; the ten biggest clones take up just over 9%. The sample taken for sequencing was peripheral blood. All receptors come from a human donor in a cohort sampled during active COVID-19.

This sequence joins TRBV6-5 and TRBJ1-5; D may be TRBD1 (6 bases). Trimming pared 6 bases from V and 6 bases from J, leaving 18 bases between. The CDR3 extends over 15 amino acids. Per the germline V gene, CDR1 is MNHEY and CDR2 is SVGAGI. The CDR3 nucleotides are TGTGCCAGCAGCCCAAGGGGGGGCGCAGGTCAGCCCCAGCATTTT. Translating it yields CASSPRGGAGQPQHF.

This sequence joins TRBV29-1 and TRBJ2-7; 9 positions match TRBD2. V lost 7 bases, J lost 6 bases, and 13 bases stayed unmatched. This CDR3 has 14 residues. The germline gives CDR1 SQVTM, CDR2 ANQGSEA. DNA for the CDR3: TGCAGCGCATCGACTAGCGGCAGCAGGGGCGAGCAGTACTTC. The encoded protein is CSASTSGSRGEQYF.

The gene calls are TRBV7-2 and TRBJ2-7; 7 bases are shared with TRBD1. CDR3 length equals 14 residues. V shed 3 bases, J shed 6 bases, and the junction held 8 bases outside the gene matches. CDR1 SGHTA and CDR2 FQGNSA come from the germline V gene. The chain's CDR3 is CASSFQGVNGEQYF. Here the CDR3 DNA reads TGTGCCAGCAGCTTCCAGGGGGTAAATGGCGAGCAGTACTTC.

The chain links TRBV4-2 to TRBJ1-1; possible D gene TRBD1, 5 bases. The CDR3 has 18 residues. Germline CDR1 is LGHNA and CDR2 is YNFKEQ. Between the trimmed V and J ends, which lost 0 bases and 0 bases, there was a span of 17 bases. The CDR3 spells CASSQDLGQGNMNTEAFF. The CDR3 nucleotides are TGTGCCAGCAGCCAAGATCTGGGGCAGGGAAACATGAACACTGAAGCTTTCTTT.

In this sample, this clone turned up once. A read error may produce the germline difference seen at one junction end. The chain joins TRBV11-3 to TRBJ2-7; tentative D call: TRBD1 (5 bases). The CDR3 length is 13 residues. Germline CDR1 SGHNT, CDR2 YENEEA. CDR3 residues: CASSPGHLRADDF. The CDR3, as DNA: TGTGCCAGCAGCCCCGGACACTTACGGGCAGACGACTTC.

V is TRBV5-1 and J is TRBJ2-5; D is ambiguous. Germline CDR1 reads SGHRS; CDR2 reads YFSETQ. The CDR3 has 14 residues. Trimming left V 0 bases short and J 1 base short, with 7 bases between. The CDR3 DNA follows: TGCGCCAGCAGCTTGGATAGTTCCCAAGAGACCCAGTACTTC. Protein product: CASSLDSSQETQYF.

This clone occurred a few times. The chain recombines TRBV28 with TRBJ2-1; D may be TRBD1 (5 bases). CDR3 size: 14 residues. V was shortened by 5 bases and J by 3 bases, with 11 bases between the two germline ends. Germline V gives CDR1 MDHEN, CDR2 SYDVKM. The CDR3 is CASSLPGYYNEQFF. The CDR3, as DNA: TGTGCCAGCAGTCTCCCAGGGTACTACAATGAGCAGTTCTTC.

The chain links TRBV18 to TRBJ2-3, with a tentative D call TRBD2 (5 bases). Deletions cut 2 bases from V and 5 bases from J, with 11 bases between. The CDR3 runs to 14 residues. CDR1 and CDR2 from the germline V gene are KGHSH and LQKENI. The CDR3 nucleotides read TGTGCCAGCTCACCAGCTTTTGCGGGAGATACGCAGTATTTT. Translated, it gives CASSPAFAGDTQYF.

The V call is TRBV7-9, the J call TRBJ1-1, with 10 positions matching TRBD1. There are 12 residues in the CDR3. Germline CDR1 SEHNR, CDR2 FQNEAQ (reference sequence). V trimming: 5 bases; J trimming: 10 bases; junction bases outside the gene matches: 4. CDR3 in amino acids: CASSRGDRGAFF. The DNA of the CDR3 is TGTGCCAGCAGCCGTGGGGACAGGGGAGCTTTCTTT.

This clone has just a few counts. The chain employs TRBV24-1 and TRBJ2-3; TRBD1 agrees at 9 bases. Germline CDR1 reads KGHDR; CDR2 reads SFDVKD. V shed 2 bases, J shed 4 bases, and the junction held 3 bases outside the gene matches. The CDR3 has 15 amino acids. The CDR3 region has the DNA TGTGCCACCAGTGATTCCCGGACAGGGGCAGATACGCAGTATTTT. Amino acid sequence: CATSDSRTGADTQYF.

The sample holds a few counts of this clone. The chain links TRBV11-2 to TRBJ2-7; 8 bases fit TRBD1. Trimming at V came to 6 bases and at J to 1 base, leaving 8 bases not matched to a gene. The CDR3 runs 15 residues. Looked up from germline, CDR1 is SGHAT and CDR2 is FQNNGV. This CDR3 is CASSLGQANSYEQYF. The CDR3 bases are TGTGCCAGCAGTTTGGGACAGGCGAATTCCTACGAGCAGTACTTC.

The rearrangement links TRBV6-2 or TRBV6-3 to TRBJ2-1; TRBD1 might be the D (6 bases). Germline loops: CDR1 MNHEY, CDR2 SVGEGT. The V end lost 3 bases, the J end lost 5 bases, and 20 bases lay between the germline ends. The CDR3 is 17 residues long. CDR3 coding DNA: TGTGCCAGCAGTTATCCCCCAAGCAGGGGACCGGACAATGAGCAGTTCTTC. Encoded protein: CASSYPPSRGPDNEQFF.

This sequence joins TRBV7-9 and TRBJ2-3; no definite D call. CDR3 length: 11 amino acids. V gave up 5 bases and J gave up 6 bases, with 6 bases separating them. The germline V gene has CDR1 SEHNR and CDR2 FQNEAQ (reference sequence). The CDR3 sequence is CASSQRDTQYF. The CDR3 coding sequence is TGTGCCAGCAGCCAACGGGATACGCAGTATTTT.

The chain combines TRBV5-5 with TRBJ2-4, with TRBD2 matching over 10 bases. The CDR3 consists of 15 residues. CDR1 is SGHKS and CDR2 is YYEKEE in the germline V gene (reference sequence). The ends lost 0 bases at V and 6 bases at J; junction bases unmatched: 3. CDR3 bases: TGTGCCAGCAGCTTGGAGGGGACTAGCGCAAACATTCAGTACTTC. Translated, it gives CASSLEGTSANIQYF.

This chain connects TRBV5-6 to TRBJ2-5, with D hard to call. The germline CDR1 and CDR2 sequences are SGHDT and YYEEEE. Trimming removed 2 bases from V and 5 bases from J, with 4 bases in between. This CDR3 is 11 amino acids long. CDR3 sequence: CASSFRETQYF. The DNA of the CDR3 is TGTGCCAGCAGCTTCCGGGAGACCCAGTACTTC.

This clone was observed a handful of times. The chain joins TRBV9 to TRBJ2-7; 10 bases match TRBD1. Germline V gene lookup returns CDR1 SGDLS and CDR2 YYNGEE. J gave up 4 bases and V 4 bases, and 5 bases lay outside the gene matches. The CDR3 length is 14 residues. The DNA of the CDR3 is TGTGCCAGCAGCCCCAGGACAGGGGGTTACGAGCAGTACTTC. Its translation is CASSPRTGGYEQYF.

DNA for the CDR3: TGTGCCAGCAGCCAAGGTTGGGGGGGTGGTACAGATACGCAGTATTTT. Amino acid sequence: CASSQGWGGGTDTQYF. The chain recombines TRBV4-2 with TRBJ2-3, with TRBD2 identical over 7 bases. Trimming took 1 base from V and 3 from J; bases not matched to a gene: 7. The CDR3 consists of 16 residues. Germline loops: CDR1 LGHNA, CDR2 YNFKEQ.

The chain joins TRBV7-3 to TRBJ2-6, with D possibly being TRBD1 (5 bases). The length of the CDR3 is 15 residues. V gave up 5 bases and J gave up 4 bases, with 12 bases separating them. Per the germline V gene, CDR1 is SGHTA and CDR2 is FQGTGA. Here the CDR3 reads CASSAQGTGANVLTF. The CDR3, as DNA: TGTGCCAGCAGCGCTCAGGGAACCGGGGCCAACGTCCTGACTTTC. Looking up the rest from reference TRBV7-3 and TRBJ2-6 gives the full variable domain: GAGVSQTPSNKVTEKGKYVELRCDPISGHTALYWYRQSLGQGPEFLIYFQGTGAADDSGLPNDRFFAVRPEGSVSTLKIQRTERGDSAVYLCASSAQGTGANVLTFGAGSRLTVL.